A selection of T cell receptor beta chains follows, all from one sample in a study of blood T cell repertoires in COVID-19. The table came from immunoSEQ multiplex PCR; TCRdb's copy has only in-frame clones and leaves some out. Of some 200,000 clones in the sample, approximately 80% are singletons; the top ten hold roughly an eighth. Sequenced: peripheral blood. The source of these receptors is a human donor in a cohort sampled during active COVID-19. CDR3s include the opening cysteine and the closing phenylalanine or tryptophan. Fields, in order: J gene, clone size, V gene, D gene, CDR3 DNA, CDR3 protein. D genes are given only for firm matches. Clone size appears in some rows only: once, few, many, or a class for an expanded clone.

J gene: TRBJ2-2
clone size: -
V gene: TRBV6-5
D gene: TRBD1
CDR3 DNA: TGTGCCAGCAGTTACGGGGGACAGGGGACCGGGGAGCTGTTTTTT
CDR3 protein: CASSYGGQGTGELFF

J gene: TRBJ1-1
clone size: once
V gene: TRBV7-8
D gene: -
CDR3 DNA: TGTGCCAGCAGCTTAGCGCGGACAATCACTGAAGCTTTCTTT
CDR3 protein: CASSLARTITEAFF

J gene: TRBJ2-1
clone size: -
V gene: TRBV4-1
D gene: TRBD1
CDR3 DNA: TGCGCCAGCAGCCAAGATAGGGACAGCTACTCCTACAATGAGCAGTTCTTC
CDR3 protein: CASSQDRDSYSYNEQFF

J gene: TRBJ1-1
clone size: -
V gene: TRBV6-5
D gene: -
CDR3 DNA: TGTGCCAGCAGTTACTCGCAGGGTGGGAACACTGAAGCTTTCTTT
CDR3 protein: CASSYSQGGNTEAFF

J gene: TRBJ1-5
clone size: once
V gene: TRBV19
D gene: TRBD1
CDR3 DNA: TGTGCCAGTAGTGTGGACAGGGGAAATCAGCCCCAGCATTTT
CDR3 protein: CASSVDRGNQPQHF

J gene: TRBJ1-5
clone size: -
V gene: TRBV4-1
D gene: -
CDR3 DNA: TGCGCCAGCAGCCAAGATTTGGTGGCTCAGCCCCAGCATTTT
CDR3 protein: CASSQDLVAQPQHF

J gene: TRBJ2-1
clone size: -
V gene: TRBV28
D gene: TRBD2
CDR3 DNA: TGTGCCAGCAGACTGGGACTAGCGGGAGGGGATAATGAGCAGTTCTTC
CDR3 protein: CASRLGLAGGDNEQFF

J gene: TRBJ2-7
clone size: -
V gene: TRBV6-2/TRBV6-3
D gene: TRBD2
CDR3 DNA: TGTGCCAGCAGTTACGGTGGGACTAGCGGCTACGAGCAGTACTTC
CDR3 protein: CASSYGGTSGYEQYF

J gene: TRBJ1-6
clone size: -
V gene: TRBV7-8
D gene: TRBD1
CDR3 DNA: TGTGCCAGCAGCCCCTTAGGGGGACAGCTCAATTCACCCCTCCACTTT
CDR3 protein: CASSPLGGQLNSPLHF

J gene: TRBJ2-1
clone size: -
V gene: TRBV19
D gene: TRBD2
CDR3 DNA: TGTGCCAGTAGTATAGCTCGAAGCGGGAGGAAATGGAATGAGCAGTTCTTC
CDR3 protein: CASSIARSGRKWNEQFF

J gene: TRBJ1-1
clone size: -
V gene: TRBV18
D gene: TRBD1
CDR3 DNA: TGTGCCAGCTCACCACTCCAGGGGGATACTGAAGCTTTCTTT
CDR3 protein: CASSPLQGDTEAFF

J gene: TRBJ2-2
clone size: -
V gene: TRBV4-1
D gene: TRBD2
CDR3 DNA: TGCGCCAGCAGCCAAGTACTAGCGGGAGTCAACACCGGGGAGCTGTTTTTT
CDR3 protein: CASSQVLAGVNTGELFF

J gene: TRBJ2-7
clone size: -
V gene: TRBV29-1
D gene: TRBD1
CDR3 DNA: TGCAGCGTTGCTATAGGGACAGGGAAGAACTACGAGCAGTACTTC
CDR3 protein: CSVAIGTGKNYEQYF

J gene: TRBJ1-6
clone size: -
V gene: TRBV7-8
D gene: -
CDR3 DNA: TGTGCCAGCAGCTTGACTGAGAATCCCTCCTATAATTCACCCCTCCACTTT
CDR3 protein: CASSLTENPSYNSPLHF

J gene: TRBJ2-7
clone size: -
V gene: TRBV27
D gene: -
CDR3 DNA: TGTGCCAGCAGTATTAGCGGAAGGACCTACGAGCAGTACTTC
CDR3 protein: CASSISGRTYEQYF

J gene: TRBJ2-5
clone size: -
V gene: TRBV4-2
D gene: -
CDR3 DNA: TGTGCCAGCAGCCAAGAGTTTGAGGGCGGGATGGGGGAGACCCAGTACTTC
CDR3 protein: CASSQEFEGGMGETQYF